The present TCR beta chain was sequenced within a study of blood T cell repertoires in COVID-19. Those enrolled in Seattle joined during active infection and were followed longitudinally afterward. Per germline, CDR1 MDHEN and CDR2 SYDVKM. V was clipped by 7 bases and J by 2 bases, with 9 bases between them. The CDR3 contains 12 residues. Authors' processing steps: Using reference gene primer amplification, nucleated cell counts were estimated. TCRdb's copy holds only in-frame clones and misses some; the assay was immunoSEQ multiplex PCR. That table furnishes V, J and clone size, whereas the DNA furnished D and trimming. This table has some 270,000 clones, about 82% appearing once.

Sequenced sample: peripheral blood. The chain recombines TRBV28 with TRBJ2-7; tentatively, D is TRBD1 (5 bases). The clonotype comes from a woman of 80 years or more with COVID-19, enrolled during active disease. As DNA, the CDR3 is TGTGCCAGCAAACAGGCCACCTACGAGCAGTACTTC. Its protein product is CASKQATYEQYF. Supplemented by reference TRBV28 and TRBJ2-7, the full variable domain reads DVKVTQSSRYLVKRTGEKVFLECVQDMDHENMFWYRQDPGLGLRLIYFSYDVKMKEKGDIPEGYSVSREKKERFSLILESASTNQTSMYLCASKQATYEQYFGPGTRLTVT.